One sample yielded the 27 T cell receptor beta chains listed below, sequenced in a study of cytomegalovirus exposure and HLA in healthy donors. Both 60 Vbeta primers and 13 Jbeta primers went into the PCR. Only in-frame clones appear in the TCRdb table, and some are missing; sequencing was by immunoSEQ multiplex PCR. The sample shows under 200,000 clones, 70% to 80% of them seen only once. The sequencing sample was made of PBMCs. Receptor source: a male donor in good health and CMV-seropositive.

This clone appeared a single time. The V gene is TRBV6-5, the J gene TRBJ1-1, with D tentatively TRBD1 (6 bases). Trimming removed 6 bases from V and 6 bases from J, with 11 bases in between. Germline CDR1 is MNHEY and CDR2 is SVGAGI. This CDR3 is built from 12 residues. CDR3 DNA sequence: TGTGCCAGCAGCAGGGGACGGGCTGAAGCTTTCTTT. Protein product: CASSRGRAEAFF.

The chain uses TRBV28 and TRBJ1-2; possible D gene TRBD1, 5 bases. CDR3 size: 13 residues. Germline-derived CDR1 and CDR2 are MDHEN and SYDVKM. V lost 5 bases, J lost 8 bases, and 15 bases lay in between. The CDR3 sequence is CASSRAGTRGYTF. Here the CDR3 DNA reads TGTGCCAGCAGTCGAGCCGGGACTAGAGGCTACACCTTC.

This chain uses TRBV15 with TRBJ2-1, with 7 bases that match TRBD2. V shed 1 base, J shed 6 bases, and the junction held 12 bases outside the gene matches. The germline gives CDR1 LNHNV, CDR2 YYDKDF (reference sequence). The CDR3 is 17 residues long. The chain's CDR3 is CATSRARLAATLNEQFF. The CDR3, as DNA: TGTGCCACCAGCAGAGCCCGACTAGCCGCAACTCTCAATGAGCAGTTCTTC.

This chain joins TRBV2 and TRBJ2-3, with TRBD2 matching 10 bases. V trimming: 4 bases; J trimming: 0 bases; junction bases outside the gene matches: 7. The CDR3 contains 17 residues. Germline V CDR1 and CDR2: SNHLY, FYNNEI. CDR3 protein: CASSVNPAGGSTDTQYF. The CDR3 DNA reads as TGTGCCAGCAGTGTGAATCCAGCGGGGGGGAGCACAGATACGCAGTATTTT. Variable domain in full (rest from reference TRBV2 and TRBJ2-3): EPEVTQTPSHQVTQMGQEVILRCVPISNHLYFYWYRQILGQKVEFLVSFYNNEISEKSEIFDDQFSVERPDGSNFTLKIRSTKLEDSAMYFCASSVNPAGGSTDTQYFGPGTRLTVL.

The chain has TRBV7-9 and TRBJ1-1, with D maybe TRBD1 (6 bases). V was clipped by 4 bases and J by 2 bases, with 17 bases between them. The CDR3 runs to 16 residues. The germline V gene has CDR1 SEHNR and CDR2 FQNEAQ (reference sequence). The CDR3 DNA reads TGTGCCAGCAGCTACCTATCTGGGACACCAAACACTGAAGCTTTCTTT. The encoded protein is CASSYLSGTPNTEAFF.

The V and J genes are TRBV2 and TRBJ1-5; 8 bases agree with TRBD1. This CDR3 is 15 amino acids long. Germline CDR1 and CDR2: SNHLY and FYNNEI. The trim removed 3 bases at V and 7 bases at J, leaving 8 bases unmatched. The CDR3 nucleotides are TGTGCCAGCAGTGATCGTACAGGGGGATTACAGCCCCAGCATTTT. This sequence encodes CASSDRTGGLQPQHF.

This clone appeared a single time. The chain joins TRBV4-2 to TRBJ1-1; the D gene is possibly TRBD1 (5 bases). Germline lookup yields CDR1 LGHNA and CDR2 YNFKEQ. The V gene lost 0 bases and the J gene lost 6 bases, with 11 bases spanning the gap. This CDR3 is 14 amino acids long. The CDR3 region is CASSQEARAAEAFF. As DNA, the CDR3 is TGTGCCAGCAGCCAAGAGGCCAGGGCGGCTGAAGCTTTCTTT.

The chain uses TRBV7-9 and TRBJ1-4; D gene unclear. The CDR3 is 15 amino acids. Trimming removed 3 bases from V and 5 bases from J, with 13 bases in between. The germline CDR1 and CDR2 sequences are SEHNR and FQNEAQ (reference sequence). The CDR3 nucleotides are TGTGCCAGCAGCTTCTCAGCGAGCTCGAATGAAAAACTGTTTTTT. Amino acid sequence: CASSFSASSNEKLFF.

The chain is built from TRBV4-1 and TRBJ2-5; 9 nucleotides line up with TRBD1. This CDR3 contains 16 residues. Per germline, CDR1 MGHRA and CDR2 YSYEKL. The trim removed 0 bases at V and 3 bases at J, leaving 5 bases unmatched. The CDR3 coding sequence is TGCGCCAGCAGCCAAGATGGGACAGGGAGGGAAGAGACCCAGTACTTC. Encoded protein: CASSQDGTGREETQYF.

V usage is TRBV5-1 and J usage is TRBJ2-7, with D perhaps matching TRBD1 (6 bases). Between the trimmed V and J ends, which lost 3 bases and 4 bases, there was a span of 14 bases. Germline V lookup: CDR1 SGHRS, CDR2 YFSETQ. This CDR3 spans 14 amino acids. The CDR3 here is CASSSSQGTYEQYF. CDR3 DNA: TGCGCCAGCAGCTCGTCACAGGGTACGTACGAGCAGTACTTC.

The V and J genes are TRBV7-2 and TRBJ1-3, with D maybe TRBD1 (6 bases). The CDR3 runs 15 residues. Germline-derived CDR1 and CDR2 are SGHTA and FQGNSA. The V and J ends lost 1 base and 0 bases respectively, with 7 bases between them. The CDR3: CASSLVGGSGNTIYF. The CDR3 coding sequence is TGTGCCAGCAGCTTAGTAGGGGGCTCTGGAAACACCATATATTTT.

This chain connects TRBV6-5 to TRBJ1-2; D unresolved. The CDR3 covers 14 residues. From germline, CDR1 is MNHEY and CDR2 SVGAGI. V lost 0 bases, J lost 7 bases, and 12 bases lay in between. The CDR3 is CASSYSNPAGGYTF. The CDR3 DNA follows: TGTGCCAGCAGTTACTCGAACCCGGCGGGTGGCTACACCTTC.

The chain recombines TRBV7-2 with TRBJ1-5; 7 bases are a match to TRBD1. This CDR3 spans 18 amino acids. Germline CDR1 is SGHTA and CDR2 is FQGNSA. Trimming took 5 bases from V and 1 from J; bases not matched to a gene: 14. The CDR3 nucleotides read TGTGCCAGCAGCCCGCGGGTGAGACAGGGCGCGAGCAATCAGCCCCAGCATTTT. It yields the protein CASSPRVRQGASNQPQHF.

This clone was picked up a small number of times. The chain employs TRBV9 and TRBJ1-2; tentatively, D is TRBD1 (6 bases). Trimming stripped 4 bases from V and 8 bases from J, with 21 bases between. Germline lookup yields CDR1 SGDLS and CDR2 YYNGEE. The CDR3 consists of 15 residues. The CDR3 nucleotides read TGTGCCAGCAGCCCACGGACAGTTCGAGGGTTAGGCTACACCTTC. The encoded protein is CASSPRTVRGLGYTF.

The chain recombines TRBV6-5 with TRBJ1-1; D gene unclear. This CDR3 is built from 13 residues. Per germline, CDR1 MNHEY and CDR2 SVGAGI. Deletions cut 6 bases from V and 4 bases from J, with 12 bases between. CDR3 sequence: CASRRNFGTEAFF. DNA of the CDR3: TGTGCCAGCAGACGTAATTTCGGCACTGAAGCTTTCTTT.

This rearrangement joins TRBV5-6 to TRBJ1-4, with 11 nucleotides matching TRBD1. V shed 1 base and J 3 bases; nucleotides not matched to a gene: 11. The V gene's germline CDR1 is SGHDT and CDR2 YYEEEE. This CDR3 contains 19 residues. CDR3: CASSLRESGTGGSNEKLFF. CDR3 nucleotides: TGTGCCAGCAGCTTGAGGGAATCCGGGACAGGGGGATCTAATGAAAAACTGTTTTTT.

The chain has TRBV18 and TRBJ1-2, with TRBD1 identical over 8 bases. The CDR3 length is 16 residues. Germline CDR1 KGHSH, CDR2 LQKENI. V was clipped by 3 bases and J by 8 bases; unmatched bases: 14. CDR3 DNA: TGTGCCAGCTCACCCGGAACGACAGGGGACCGGGAGGGCTACACCTTC. Translation: CASSPGTTGDREGYTF.

This chain joins TRBV25-1 and TRBJ2-7; TRBD1 is a possible D gene (5 bases). The CDR3 length is 14 residues. V shed 6 bases and J shed 2 bases, with 14 bases lying between them. In germline, CDR1 is MGHDK, CDR2 SYGVNS. The CDR3 nucleotides are TGTGCCAGCAGGAAAGGGGTAGACACCTACGAGCAGTACTTC. It encodes CASRKGVDTYEQYF.

The chain links TRBV7-3 to TRBJ2-1, with 7 bases that match TRBD1. V lost 1 base and J lost 8; bases outside the gene matches: 8. This CDR3 has 15 amino acids. Germline CDR1 SGHTA, CDR2 FQGTGA. The CDR3 DNA follows: TGTGCCAGCAGCTTAAACTCAGGGACAGTCGATGAGCAGTTCTTC. Amino acid sequence: CASSLNSGTVDEQFF.

The chain joins TRBV19 to TRBJ2-2, with D perhaps matching TRBD2 (6 bases). The CDR3 has 16 amino acids. V was trimmed by 1 base and J by 1 base, leaving 10 bases between them. Per germline, CDR1 LNHDA and CDR2 SQIVND (reference sequence). The CDR3 nucleotides read TGTGCCAGTAGTATAGGAGGAGGGCAGAACACCGGGGAGCTGTTTTTT. Its protein is CASSIGGGQNTGELFF.

The gene calls are TRBV27 and TRBJ2-1, with 9 bases matching TRBD1. Germline loops: CDR1 MNHEY, CDR2 SMNVEV (reference sequence). This CDR3 comprises 13 residues. Trimming took 5 bases from V and 6 from J; bases not matched to a gene: 2. DNA of the CDR3: TGTGCCAGCAGTGGGACAGGGATCAATGAGCAGTTCTTC. Translated, it gives CASSGTGINEQFF.

The chain joins TRBV5-6 to TRBJ1-2, with unresolved D. Germline CDR1 and CDR2: SGHDT and YYEEEE. V was cut by 6 bases and J by 7 bases, with 16 bases left in between. CDR3 size: 13 residues. The CDR3 loop is CASTRRVRSGYTF. The CDR3, as DNA: TGTGCCAGCACCCGCCGGGTTAGAAGTGGCTACACCTTC.

The CDR3 DNA follows: TGTGCCAGCAGCTTGGCCGGACAGGCTACTAATGAAAAACTGTTTTTT. Protein sequence: CASSLAGQATNEKLFF. The chain uses TRBV5-5 and TRBJ1-4; 7 nucleotides match TRBD1. Per the germline V gene, CDR1 is SGHKS and CDR2 is YYEKEE (reference sequence). Trimming cost V 0 bases and J 2 bases; bases outside gene matches: 4. This CDR3 spans 16 amino acids.

This chain connects TRBV28 to TRBJ1-5; the D gene is possibly TRBD1 (5 bases). V was shortened by 8 bases and J by 5 bases, with 10 bases between the two germline ends. CDR1 and CDR2 from the germline V gene are MDHEN and SYDVKM. There are 12 residues in the CDR3. In DNA, the CDR3 is TGTGCCAGCGGGGCACTTGATCAGCCCCAGCATTTT. Amino acid sequence: CASGALDQPQHF.

This rearrangement joins TRBV28 to TRBJ1-1, with TRBD1 as a possible D gene (5 bases). The CDR3 runs 15 residues. Trimming shortened V by 6 bases and J by 5 bases, and 19 bases separated the two germline ends. The germline V gene has CDR1 MDHEN and CDR2 SYDVKM. The DNA of the CDR3 is TGTGCCAGCAGGCCTCCCCGGGGGTTTCTGACTGAAGCTTTCTTT. It yields the protein CASRPPRGFLTEAFF.

V usage is TRBV7-3 and J usage is TRBJ2-1; D is possibly TRBD2 (6 bases). The germline V gene has CDR1 SGHTA and CDR2 FQGTGA. V lost 2 bases to trimming and J lost 2 bases, with 22 bases between them. CDR3 length equals 19 residues. This CDR3 is CASSLSPEAGTGTYNEQFF. The DNA for the CDR3 is TGTGCCAGCAGCTTATCCCCTGAGGCGGGGACCGGGACCTACAATGAGCAGTTCTTC.

The chain is built from TRBV5-1 and TRBJ2-5, with D perhaps TRBD1 (5 bases). V was shortened by 3 bases and J by 4 bases, with 13 bases between the two germline ends. Per germline, CDR1 SGHRS and CDR2 YFSETQ. The CDR3 loop spans 14 amino acids. The CDR3 loop is CASSSLRQGETQYF. The CDR3, as DNA: TGCGCCAGCAGCTCGCTGCGCCAGGGAGAGACCCAGTACTTC.